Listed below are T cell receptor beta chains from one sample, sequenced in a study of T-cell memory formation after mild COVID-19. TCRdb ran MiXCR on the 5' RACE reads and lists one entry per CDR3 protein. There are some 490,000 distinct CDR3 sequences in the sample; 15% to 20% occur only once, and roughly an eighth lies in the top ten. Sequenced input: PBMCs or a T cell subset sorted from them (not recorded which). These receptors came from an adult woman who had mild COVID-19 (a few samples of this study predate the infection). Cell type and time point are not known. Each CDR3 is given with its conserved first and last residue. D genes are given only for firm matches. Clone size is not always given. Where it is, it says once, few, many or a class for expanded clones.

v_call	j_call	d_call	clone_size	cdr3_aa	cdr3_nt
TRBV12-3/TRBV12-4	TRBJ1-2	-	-	CASSPTVENPYGYTF	TGTGCCAGCAGTCCGACAGTTGAAAACCCCTATGGCTACACCTTC
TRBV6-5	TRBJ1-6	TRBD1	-	CASKGRQGHSPLHF	TGTGCCAGCAAGGGTAGACAGGGCCATTCACCCCTCCACTTT
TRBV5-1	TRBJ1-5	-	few	CASSLDGLYSNQPQHF	TGCGCCAGCAGCTTGGACGGTCTTTATAGCAATCAGCCCCAGCATTTT
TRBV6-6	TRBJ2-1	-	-	CASSSFEGINNEQFF	TGTGCCAGCAGTTCCTTCGAGGGGATAAACAATGAGCAGTTCTTC
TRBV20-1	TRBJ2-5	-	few	CSVTDLTGRETQYF	TGCAGTGTCACCGACCTCACAGGGCGAGAGACCCAGTACTTC
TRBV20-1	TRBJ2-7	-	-	CSARDRPRGYEQYF	TGCAGTGCTAGAGACAGGCCTCGAGGCTACGAGCAGTACTTC
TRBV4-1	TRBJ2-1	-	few	CASSQEGGPYSYNEQFF	TGCGCCAGCAGCCAAGAGGGGGGACCCTACTCCTACAATGAGCAGTTCTTC
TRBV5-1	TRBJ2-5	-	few	CASSLNAGSETQYF	TGCGCCAGCAGCTTGAACGCAGGGTCAGAGACCCAGTACTTC
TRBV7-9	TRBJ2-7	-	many	CASSLEIAAYEQYF	TGTGCCAGCAGCTTAGAAATCGCTGCCTACGAGCAGTACTTC
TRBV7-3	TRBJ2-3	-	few	CASSTEFRWGRARTDTQYF	TGTGCCAGCAGCACAGAGTTCCGCTGGGGACGGGCCCGCACAGATACGCAGTATTTT
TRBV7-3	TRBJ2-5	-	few	CASSLGRDETQYF	TGTGCCAGCAGCTTGGGGCGGGATGAGACCCAGTACTTC
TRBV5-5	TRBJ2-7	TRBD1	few	CASSSLPGQTFYEQYF	TGTGCCAGCAGCAGCTTACCGGGACAGACCTTCTACGAGCAGTACTTC
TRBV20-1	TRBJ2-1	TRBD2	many	CSARRPSGTGEQFF	TGCAGTGCTAGACGCCCTAGCGGGACTGGCGAGCAGTTCTTC
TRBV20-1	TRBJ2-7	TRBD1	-	CSARDTTGQGSSYEQYF	TGCAGTGCTAGAGATACAACGGGACAGGGTAGCTCCTACGAGCAGTACTTC
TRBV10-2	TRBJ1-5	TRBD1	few	CASRGTGDQPQHF	TGCGCCAGCAGGGGAACAGGGGATCAGCCCCAGCATTTT
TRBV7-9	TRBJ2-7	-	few	CASSSQGEIAYEQYF	TGTGCCAGCAGCTCGCAGGGAGAAATAGCCTACGAGCAGTACTTC
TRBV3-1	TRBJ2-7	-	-	CASSQVSSDDYEQYF	TGTGCCAGCAGCCAAGTGAGTAGCGACGACTACGAGCAGTACTTC
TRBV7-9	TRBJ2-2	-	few	CASSSGLGGVTGELFF	TGTGCCAGCAGCTCGGGACTCGGAGGAGTCACCGGGGAGCTGTTTTTT
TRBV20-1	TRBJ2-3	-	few	CSPSNKDGRTDTQYF	TGCAGTCCGAGTAACAAGGACGGCCGCACAGATACGCAGTATTTT
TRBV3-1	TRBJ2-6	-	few	CASSQEGFSGANVLTF	TGTGCCAGCAGCCAAGAGGGTTTCTCTGGGGCCAACGTCCTGACTTTC
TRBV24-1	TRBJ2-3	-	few	CATSSWSRTDTQYF	TGTGCCACCAGTTCGTGGAGTCGCACAGATACGCAGTATTTT
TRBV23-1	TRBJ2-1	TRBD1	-	CASSQHRDRGYNEQFF	TGCGCCAGCAGTCAGCACCGGGACAGGGGCTACAATGAGCAGTTCTTC
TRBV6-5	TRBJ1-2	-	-	CASSYSADPNYGYTF	TGTGCCAGCAGTTACTCGGCAGACCCTAACTATGGCTACACCTTC
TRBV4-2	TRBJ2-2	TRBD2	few	CASRGLDFTGELFF	TGTGCCAGCAGGGGACTAGATTTCACCGGGGAGCTGTTTTTT
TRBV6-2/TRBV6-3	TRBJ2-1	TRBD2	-	CASSNTAGVRYNEQFF	TGTGCCAGCAGCAACACAGCGGGAGTTAGGTACAATGAGCAGTTCTTC
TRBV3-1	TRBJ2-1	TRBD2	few	CASSETSGGPYYQFF	TGTGCCAGCAGCGAGACTAGCGGGGGGCCATATTATCAGTTCTTC
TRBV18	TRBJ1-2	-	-	CASSPNAGQSYGYTF	TGTGCCAGCTCACCAAACGCCGGACAGAGCTATGGCTACACCTTC
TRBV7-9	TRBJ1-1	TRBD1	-	CASTQPDRKFAEAFF	TGTGCCAGCACCCAACCGGACAGGAAATTCGCTGAAGCTTTCTTT
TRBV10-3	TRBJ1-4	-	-	CAISEWAGEKLFF	TGTGCCATCAGTGAGTGGGCTGGAGAAAAACTGTTTTTT
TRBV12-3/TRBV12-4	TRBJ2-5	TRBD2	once	CASTLGGGEETQYF	TGTGCCAGCACTCTGGGCGGGGGGGAAGAGACCCAGTACTTC
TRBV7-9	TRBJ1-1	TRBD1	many	CASSSRQGAFF	TGTGCCAGCAGCTCGCGACAGGGAGCTTTCTTT
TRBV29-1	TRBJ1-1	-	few	CSVLRQYTEAFF	TGCAGCGTCCTCAGACAGTACACTGAAGCTTTCTTT
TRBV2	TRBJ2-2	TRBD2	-	CASTREGRNTGELFF	TGTGCCAGCACGAGGGAGGGGAGGAACACCGGGGAGCTGTTTTTT
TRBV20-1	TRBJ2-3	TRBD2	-	CSARSRGGSGSGDTQYF	TGCAGTGCTAGATCGCGGGGGGGCTCGGGTTCGGGAGATACGCAGTATTTT
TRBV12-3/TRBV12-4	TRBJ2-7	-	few	CASSPPRSPAGRYYEQYF	TGTGCCAGCAGTCCACCTCGGTCTCCGGCGGGGCGATACTACGAGCAGTACTTC
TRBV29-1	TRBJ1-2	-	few	CSVEDLGQNYGYTF	TGCAGCGTTGAAGATCTAGGGCAGAACTATGGCTACACCTTC
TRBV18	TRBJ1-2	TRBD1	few	CASSSSGQGTPLANYGYTF	TGTGCCAGCTCATCCTCGGGACAGGGGACCCCCCTTGCTAACTATGGCTACACCTTC
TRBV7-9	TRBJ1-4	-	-	CASSPTRGGEKLFF	TGTGCCAGCAGCCCTACCAGGGGCGGTGAAAAACTGTTTTTT
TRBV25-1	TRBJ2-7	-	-	CASSEYQGLNEQYF	TGTGCCAGCAGTGAATATCAGGGATTGAACGAGCAGTACTTC
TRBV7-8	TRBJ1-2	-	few	CASSARTAPNYGYTF	TGTGCCAGCAGCGCCCGGACAGCTCCTAACTATGGCTACACCTTC
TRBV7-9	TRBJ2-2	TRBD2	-	CASKRTSGIVAYTGELFF	TGTGCCAGCAAAAGGACTAGCGGGATTGTGGCGTACACCGGGGAGCTGTTTTTT
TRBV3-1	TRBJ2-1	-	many	CASSQGTSQFF	TGTGCCAGCAGCCAAGGGACTTCGCAGTTCTTC
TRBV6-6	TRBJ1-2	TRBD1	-	CASSSPAMDRSYGYTF	TGTGCCAGCAGTTCCCCTGCCATGGACAGGTCCTATGGCTACACCTTC
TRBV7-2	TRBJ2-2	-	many	CASSSPYAVGTGELFF	TGTGCCAGCAGCTCTCCTTACGCTGTGGGCACCGGGGAGCTGTTTTTT
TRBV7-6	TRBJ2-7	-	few	CASSSGGQPYEQYF	TGTGCCAGCAGCTCCGGCGGACAGCCTTACGAGCAGTACTTC
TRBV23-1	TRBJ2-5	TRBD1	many	CASSQGPGQGSQETQYF	TGCGCCAGCAGCCAAGGCCCGGGACAGGGTTCCCAAGAGACCCAGTACTTC
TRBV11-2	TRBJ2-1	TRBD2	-	CAAGALAGVGEQFF	TGTGCCGCGGGGGCGCTAGCGGGAGTCGGTGAGCAGTTCTTC
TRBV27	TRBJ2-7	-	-	CASSWGDGAVF	-